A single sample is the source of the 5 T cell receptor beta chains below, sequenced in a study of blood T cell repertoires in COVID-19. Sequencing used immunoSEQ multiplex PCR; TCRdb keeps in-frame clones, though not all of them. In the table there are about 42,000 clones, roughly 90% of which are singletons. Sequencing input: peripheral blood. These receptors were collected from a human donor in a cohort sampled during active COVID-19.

The CDR3 region is CASSLARVSGGPPSYNEQFF. CDR3 DNA: TGTGCCAGCAGCTTAGCGAGAGTTAGCGGGGGCCCCCCTTCCTACAATGAGCAGTTCTTC. This sequence joins TRBV7-2 and TRBJ2-1, with 9 bases that match TRBD2. CDR1 is SGHTA and CDR2 is FQGNSA in the germline V gene. V lost 0 bases and J lost 1; bases outside the gene matches: 13. This CDR3 contains 20 residues.

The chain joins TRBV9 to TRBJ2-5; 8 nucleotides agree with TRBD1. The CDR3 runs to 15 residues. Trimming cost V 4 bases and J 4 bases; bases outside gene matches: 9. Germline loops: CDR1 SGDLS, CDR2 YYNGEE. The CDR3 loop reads CASSFQGAVRETQYF. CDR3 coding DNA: TGTGCCAGCAGCTTCCAGGGGGCGGTACGAGAGACCCAGTACTTC.

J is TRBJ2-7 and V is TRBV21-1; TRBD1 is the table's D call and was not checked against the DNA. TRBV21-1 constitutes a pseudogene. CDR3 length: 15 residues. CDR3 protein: CASSKDDRGLGEQYF. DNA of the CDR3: TGTGCCAGCAGCAAAGATGACAGGGGTTTAGGTGAGCAGTACTTC.

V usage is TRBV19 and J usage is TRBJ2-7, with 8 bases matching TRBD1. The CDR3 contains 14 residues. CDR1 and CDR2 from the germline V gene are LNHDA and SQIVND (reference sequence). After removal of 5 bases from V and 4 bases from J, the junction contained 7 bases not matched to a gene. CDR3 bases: TGTGCCAGTAGTTCCATGACAGGGGCATACGAGCAGTACTTC. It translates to CASSSMTGAYEQYF.

The CDR3 loop reads CASSFTGYGYTF. The CDR3 DNA is TGTGCCAGCAGCTTTACAGGGTATGGCTACACCTTC. This rearrangement joins TRBV25-1 to TRBJ1-2, with D possibly TRBD1 on 6 matching bases. Looked up from germline, CDR1 is MGHDK and CDR2 is SYGVNS. The CDR3 has 12 residues. Trimming stripped 6 bases from V and 5 bases from J, with 10 bases between.